The text below deals with one TCR beta chain. No antigen is known for it. Per-base quality was not reported, and no clone a single base away is much larger than it. The trial excluded patients who had a history of autoimmune disease or who were on systemic immunosuppression. Peripheral blood for TCR sequencing was collected from all dose cohorts at baseline, on cycle 4 day 1, and on cycle 7 day 1. The samples were taken from a phase I, first-in-human, multicenter, open-label dose-escalation trial of ivuxolimab. Adults with locally advanced or metastatic melanoma, renal cell, hepatocellular, or head and neck squamous cell carcinoma were enrolled in the trial. Before TCR sequencing, CD4+ T cells and CD8+ T cells from peripheral blood were sorted into separate populations. This sample was taken from a study of OX40 agonist ivuxolimab in advanced cancers. In terms of the full investigation: Ivuxolimab, which targeted the costimulatory receptor OX40 (CD134), was an agonistic, fully human IgG2 monoclonal antibody. Intravenous ivuxolimab was administered to patients every 2 weeks at six dose levels: 0.01, 0.1, 0.3, 1.5, 3 and 10 mg/kg. Of the approximately 50 dose-escalation patients, hepatocellular carcinoma was present in roughly 19, melanoma in about 15, renal cell carcinoma in 9 and head and neck cancer in 9. In the dose-escalation cohort, roughly four fifths of patients were male, and the mean age was approximately 60 years, with a range of 23 to 79. Patients were allowed to have had prior anti-PD-1, anti-PD-L1 or anti-CTLA-4 therapy, and roughly 40% of the dose-escalation patients had previously received checkpoint inhibitors. Partial responses were achieved by three dose-escalation patients, of whom one had hepatocellular carcinoma and two had cutaneous melanoma. The purpose of peripheral TCRbeta sequencing was to test whether ivuxolimab changed TCR sequence diversity and led to clonal T-cell expansion. The paper describes the monotherapy dose-escalation part (N of about 54 patients) of the phase I trial of ivuxolimab. Broad study findings and their caveats: After ivuxolimab, more expanded clones were found on average in CD8+ T cells than in CD4+ T cells. Low levels of normalized T-cell clonal expansion were also seen in some patients who did not respond. In the 0.1-3.0 mg/kg groups, partial responders were among the patients with the lowest normalized peripheral clonal expansion, particularly in CD8+ T cells. Clonal expansion of both CD4+ and CD8+ blood T cells was observed from baseline to week 6 at doses 0.1 to 3.0 mg/kg. Which antigens the clonally expanded peripheral T cells were specific for was not determined.

Genomic DNA was isolated from the sorted cells so that the TCRbeta CDR3 region could be sequenced. The immunoSEQ Assay was used for sequencing of TCRbeta CDR3 regions. Not all clones reach the TCRdb copy of this immuneACCESS table, which keeps in-frame sequences only. Checked studies attribute under half of the gap to unresolved V genes and leave the rest unexplained. This sample comprises 50,000 to 80,000 clones, about 90% of them detected only once. The ten largest clones take up about 5.6% of the sample. V and J are trimmed by 0 bases and 6 bases, and the gene matches miss 11 bases of the junction. CDR1 and CDR2 are read off the germline V gene as MGHRA and YSYEKL. Inclusive of the bounding cysteine and phenylalanine, the CDR3 is 18 residues long. The kept DNA is CDR3 alone, 54 bases in frame from the first base.

This sequence originates from an adult with an advanced solid tumor such as melanoma, head and neck, liver or kidney cancer. This chain joins TRBV4-1 to TRBJ2-1; 10 bases in the junction line up with TRBD2. The sequencing here drew on CD4+ or CD8+ T cells sorted from blood, taken in a trial of the OX40 agonist ivuxolimab. Here is the DNA: TGCGCCAGCAGCCAAGATAACCTAGCGGGAGACACCTCCAATGAGCAGTTCTTC. Translated, this is CASSQDNLAGDTSNEQFF.